The rows below give T cell receptor beta chains drawn from one sample of a study of blood T cell repertoires in COVID-19. TCRdb's copy holds only in-frame clones and misses some; the assay was immunoSEQ multiplex PCR. The repertoire has about 210,000 clones, roughly 86% of them found once; the top ten carry approximately 12%. Input material: peripheral blood. These TCRs come from a middle-aged woman with acute or convalescent COVID-19. The CDR3 runs from the conserved cysteine through the conserved F or W. A D gene is named only where the DNA matches it firmly. Clone size is not always given. Where it is, it says once, few, many or a class for expanded clones.

clone_size,d_call,v_call,j_call,cdr3_aa,cdr3_nt
many,-,TRBV7-9,TRBJ1-4,CASSLGGALTTVGEKLFF,TGTGCCAGCAGCTTGGGGGGGGCCCTGACTACGGTGGGTGAAAAACTGTTTTTT
-,-,TRBV7-9,TRBJ1-5,CASSLAPGDNQPQHF,TGTGCCAGCAGCTTAGCGCCCGGGGACAATCAGCCCCAGCATTTT
-,-,TRBV7-2,TRBJ2-7,CASSLGRDSSSYEQYF,TGTGCCAGCAGCTTAGGGCGGGACAGCTCCTCCTACGAGCAGTACTTC
-,TRBD1,TRBV14,TRBJ2-7,CASTGTGDSYEQYF,TGTGCCAGCACCGGGACAGGGGACTCCTACGAGCAGTACTTC
-,TRBD2,TRBV7-3,TRBJ2-3,CASSLYGGATDTQYF,TGTGCCAGCAGCTTGTACGGGGGGGCTACAGATACGCAGTATTTT
-,-,TRBV7-9,TRBJ2-7,CASSLGSQGSYEQYF,TGTGCCAGCAGCTTAGGAAGTCAGGGCTCCTACGAGCAGTACTTC
-,-,TRBV30,TRBJ2-7,CAWSVVGARRQYF,TGTGCCTGGAGTGTGGTAGGAGCCCGAAGGCAGTACTTC
-,-,TRBV3-1/TRBV3-2,TRBJ2-5,CASSQVPRTDQETQYF,TGTGCCAGCAGCCAAGTGCCTCGGACAGACCAAGAGACCCAGTACTTC
-,-,TRBV29-1,TRBJ2-1,CSVAGIKMSYNEQFF,TGCAGCGTTGCCGGGATAAAAATGTCCTACAATGAGCAGTTCTTC
-,TRBD2,TRBV20-1,TRBJ2-1,CSASFPSGRREQFF,TGCAGTGCTAGTTTTCCTAGCGGGAGACGGGAGCAGTTCTTC